A single sample gave rise to the 13 T cell receptor beta chains below, sequenced in a study of persistence of HIV-infected CD4 T cells (dated by TCRdb to the early 2020s). What this sample's treatment or condition label stands for: suppressive antiretroviral therapy. Lysates of CMV-infected fibroblasts were used at around 10 ug/mL for cell stimulation. Nonresponding CD40L-negative CD69-negative CD45RO-high memory CD4+ T cells were sorted as memory populations depleted of antigen-responding cells. TCRbeta repertoires were sequenced from genomic DNA with the immunoSEQ hsTCRB assay version 4 in survey mode. TCRdb retrieved this table from immuneACCESS and kept in-frame rearrangements only. Not all clones are present; in checked studies, unresolved V genes account for under half, and no reason is known for the remainder. The sample has 25,000 to 35,000 clones on record, 82% of them singletons. About 4.6% of the sample rests with the top ten.

For these receptors, no antigen is known. The sequencing here drew on CD4+ T cells sorted from PBMCs after approximately 20-hour stimulation, taken from a patient who received antiretroviral therapy. Reading the label with the study, this specimen's cell subset or site is: CD40L-CD69- CD45RO-high memory CD4 T cells not responding to CMV lysate. The receptor set was obtained from an adult man with HIV who was CMV-seropositive.

This clone came up a few times. The chain uses TRBV18 and TRBJ2-2; TRBD1 matches at 8 bases. After removal of 3 bases from V and 5 bases from J, the junction contained 5 bases not matched to a gene. Germline CDR1 is KGHSH and CDR2 is LQKENI. CDR3 length equals 15 residues. This chain's CDR3 is CASSPGQGGTGELFF. The CDR3 DNA reads TGTGCCAGCTCACCCGGACAGGGCGGGACCGGGGAGCTGTTTTTT.

V is TRBV5-8 and J is TRBJ1-5; no definite D call. Germline loops: CDR1 SGHTS, CDR2 YDEGEE. The ends were cut back, 0 bases at V and 0 bases at J, with 7 bases in the middle. This CDR3 is 15 amino acids long. The CDR3 region has the DNA TGTGCCAGCAGCTTGGGAACACATAGCAATCAGCCCCAGCATTTT. This translates into CASSLGTHSNQPQHF.

The chain has TRBV20-1 and TRBJ2-6, with unresolved D. Germline assignment: CDR1 DFQATT and CDR2 SNEGSKA (reference sequence). This CDR3 comprises 11 residues. In DNA, the CDR3 is TGCCGGGTCTCTGGGGCCAACGTCCTGACTTTC. Translated: CRVSGANVLTF.

V and J are TRBV9 and TRBJ2-1; perhaps TRBD2 as D (6 bases). The CDR3 has 15 residues. Germline V gene data show CDR1 as SGDLS and CDR2 as YYNGEE. Between the trimmed V and J ends, which lost 4 bases and 0 bases, there was a span of 11 bases. The CDR3 coding sequence is TGTGCCAGCAGCCGTATAGCGGCCTCCTACAATGAGCAGTTCTTC. Its protein product is CASSRIAASYNEQFF.

The chain carries TRBV7-8 and TRBJ1-6; D might be TRBD1 (5 bases). The CDR3 is made up of 15 amino acids. In germline, CDR1 is SGHVS, CDR2 FQNEAQ. The V gene lost 6 bases and the J gene lost 5 bases, with 14 bases spanning the gap. CDR3 loop: CASSLTGTDNSPLHF. In DNA form, the CDR3 reads TGTGCCAGCAGTTTAACCGGGACCGATAATTCACCCCTCCACTTT.

The chain couples TRBV28 to TRBJ1-5, with D perhaps TRBD1 (5 bases). CDR1 and CDR2 from the germline V gene are MDHEN and SYDVKM. The CDR3 is 13 amino acids. Trimming pared 7 bases from V and 3 bases from J, leaving 10 bases between. CDR3 amino acids: CASTRDLNQPQHF. CDR3 DNA: TGTGCCAGCACCAGGGATCTCAATCAGCCCCAGCATTTT.

The gene calls are TRBV4-1 and TRBJ1-2; perhaps TRBD1 as D (5 bases). V lost 0 bases to trimming and J lost 8 bases, with 13 bases between them. This CDR3 is 14 amino acids long. CDR1 and CDR2 (germline): MGHRA, YSYEKL. The CDR3 loop reads CASSQDFGAVGYTF. The CDR3 coding sequence is TGCGCCAGCAGCCAAGATTTTGGGGCGGTAGGCTACACCTTC.

The rearrangement uses TRBV20-1 and TRBJ2-1; D not certain. CDR1 DFQATT and CDR2 SNEGSKA come from the germline V gene (reference sequence). Trimming cost V 3 bases and J 7 bases, with 7 bases left between them. This CDR3 is 11 amino acids long. Here the CDR3 DNA reads TGCAGTGCTAGTACGGAGAATGAGCAGTTCTTC. Amino acids: CSASTENEQFF.

The chain is built from TRBV19 and TRBJ2-2; either TRBD1 or TRBD2 may supply D (5 bases each). Trimming took off 7 bases at V and 2 bases at J, with 14 bases between the two ends. The CDR3 runs 15 residues. From germline, CDR1 is LNHDA and CDR2 SQIVND (reference sequence). As DNA, the CDR3 is TGTGCCAGTAATAAAGGGACGTCAAACACCGGGGAGCTGTTTTTT. Encoded protein: CASNKGTSNTGELFF.

A single count supports this clone. The genes are TRBV13 and TRBJ2-3; D ambiguous. Between the trimmed V and J ends, which lost 1 base and 3 bases, there was a span of 11 bases. Germline assignment: CDR1 PRHDT and CDR2 FYEKMQ (reference sequence). CDR3 length equals 15 residues. The CDR3: CASSLVQVKTDTQYF. CDR3 bases: TGTGCCAGCAGCTTAGTGCAGGTCAAAACAGATACGCAGTATTTT.

The chain is built from TRBV5-4 and TRBJ1-2; 7 nucleotides align to TRBD1. The CDR3 extends over 13 amino acids. Trimming at V came to 0 bases and at J to 8 bases, leaving 4 bases not matched to a gene. The germline CDR1 and CDR2 sequences are SGHNT and YYREEE (reference sequence). CDR3 loop: CASSLGQGGGYTF. Written as DNA, the CDR3 is TGTGCCAGCAGCTTGGGACAGGGTGGGGGCTACACCTTC.

This chain connects TRBV6-1 to TRBJ1-5; 7 bases are shared with TRBD1. V shed 3 bases and J 10 bases; nucleotides not matched to a gene: 12. This CDR3 is built from 15 residues. Per the germline V gene, CDR1 is MNHNS and CDR2 is SASEGT. The CDR3 DNA reads TGTGCCAGCAGTGATCTTGGACAGGCTATCCGACCCCAGCATTTT. Its translation is CASSDLGQAIRPQHF.

This clone was seen a handful of times. The chain is built from TRBV2 and TRBJ1-1; D gene unclear. V was clipped by 1 base and J by 10 bases, with 10 bases between them. Germline lookup yields CDR1 SNHLY and CDR2 FYNNEI. The CDR3 contains 12 residues. The CDR3 reads CASSEERLGAFF. The CDR3, as DNA: TGTGCCAGCAGTGAAGAACGACTGGGAGCTTTCTTT.